The entry below describes one TCR beta chain. These data originate in a study of blood T cell repertoires in COVID-19. After removal of 6 bases from V and 9 bases from J, the junction contained 14 bases not matched to a gene. The CDR3 is 14 amino acids. CDR1 and CDR2 (germline): SQVTM, ANQGSEA. Assay used: immunoSEQ multiplex PCR; TCRdb lists only in-frame clones, some missing. The sample includes some 200,000 clones, almost 90% of them seen just once. The source of this sequence is a man aged 18 to 29 with active or convalescent COVID-19. The rearrangement uses TRBV29-1 and TRBJ1-5, with 7 positions matching TRBD1. Sequenced input: peripheral blood. CDR3 in DNA: TGCAGCGTGAGCACCGGGACAGCTGGTGGGCCCCAGCATTTT. Its protein is CSVSTGTAGGPQHF.